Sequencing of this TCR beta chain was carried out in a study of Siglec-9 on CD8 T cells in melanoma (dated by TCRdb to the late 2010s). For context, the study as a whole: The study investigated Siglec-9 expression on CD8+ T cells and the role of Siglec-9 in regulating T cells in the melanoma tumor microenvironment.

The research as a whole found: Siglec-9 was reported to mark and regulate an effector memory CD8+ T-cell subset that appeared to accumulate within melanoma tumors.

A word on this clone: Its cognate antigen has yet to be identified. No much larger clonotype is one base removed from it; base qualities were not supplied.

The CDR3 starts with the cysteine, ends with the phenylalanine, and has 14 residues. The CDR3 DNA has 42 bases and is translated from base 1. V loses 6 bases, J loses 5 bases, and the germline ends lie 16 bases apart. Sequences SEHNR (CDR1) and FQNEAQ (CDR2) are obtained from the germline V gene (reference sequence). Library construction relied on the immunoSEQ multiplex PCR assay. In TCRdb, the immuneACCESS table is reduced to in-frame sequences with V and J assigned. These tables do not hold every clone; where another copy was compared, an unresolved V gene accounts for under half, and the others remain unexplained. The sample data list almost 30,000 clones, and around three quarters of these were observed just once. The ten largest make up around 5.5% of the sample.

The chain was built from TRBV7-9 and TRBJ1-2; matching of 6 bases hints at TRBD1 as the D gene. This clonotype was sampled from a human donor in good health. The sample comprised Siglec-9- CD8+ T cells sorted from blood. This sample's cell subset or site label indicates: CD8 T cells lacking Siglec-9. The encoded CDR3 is CASRPGGGAYGYTF. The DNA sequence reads TGTGCCAGCAGACCCGGGGGGGGCGCGTATGGCTACACCTTC.